Below, 29 T cell receptor beta chains from the same sample are listed, as sequenced in a study of OX40 agonist ivuxolimab in advanced cancers. The protocol was immunoSEQ multiplex PCR, while the TCRdb copy is restricted to in-frame clones and leaves out a portion. Of about 73,000 clones in the sample, about 88% were seen once. Sequenced here: CD4+ or CD8+ T cells sorted from blood, sampled in a trial of the OX40 agonist ivuxolimab. These receptors all come from an adult with an advanced solid tumor such as melanoma, head and neck, liver or kidney cancer.

The genes are TRBV30 and TRBJ1-1; D is possibly TRBD1 (5 bases). There are 18 residues in the CDR3. Germline V lookup: CDR1 GTSNPN, CDR2 SVGIG (reference sequence). The V gene lost 0 bases and the J gene lost 0 bases, with 20 bases spanning the gap. CDR3 DNA: TGTGCCTGGAGTGTTCTTACGGACTTCCCGGGGGTGAACACTGAAGCTTTCTTT. Translated, it gives CAWSVLTDFPGVNTEAFF.

The chain carries TRBV6-6 and TRBJ1-6; no clear D gene. The CDR3 length is 16 residues. CDR1 and CDR2 from the germline V gene are MNHNY and SVGAGI (reference sequence). V lost 2 bases and J lost 0, with 8 bases in between. CDR3 residues: CASSYAESSYNSPLHF. The CDR3 DNA follows: TGTGCCAGCAGTTACGCGGAAAGCTCCTATAATTCACCCCTCCACTTT.

In this sample, this clone turned up once. This rearrangement joins TRBV9 to TRBJ1-2; D may be TRBD1 (5 bases). CDR3 size: 15 residues. Trimming cost V 3 bases and J 2 bases, with 14 bases left between them. CDR1 and CDR2 (germline): SGDLS, YYNGEE. The CDR3 protein is CASSAPGGANYGYTF. The DNA for the CDR3 is TGTGCCAGCAGCGCCCCCGGAGGGGCGAACTATGGCTACACCTTC. Using reference TRBV9 and TRBJ1-2 for the parts outside the CDR3, the full variable domain is DSGVTQTPKHLITATGQRVTLRCSPRSGDLSVYWYQQSLDQGLQFLIQYYNGEERAKGNILERFSAQQFPDLHSELNLSSLELGDSALYFCASSAPGGANYGYTFGSGTRLTVV.

The chain couples TRBV18 to TRBJ1-4, with D perhaps TRBD1 (5 bases). CDR1 is KGHSH, CDR2 LQKENI, per germline. This CDR3 comprises 14 residues. V lost 4 bases to trimming and J lost 3 bases, with 9 bases between them. For the CDR3, the DNA is TGTGCCAGCTCACGTGGCAGGGCTAATGAAAAACTGTTTTTT. Amino acids: CASSRGRANEKLFF.

This clone has more than one count but fewer than ten. The rearrangement links TRBV7-6 to TRBJ2-2; the match to TRBD1 covers 8 bases. V was clipped by 1 base and J by 5 bases; unmatched bases: 6. This CDR3 contains 16 residues. Germline CDR1 is SGHVS and CDR2 is FNYEAQ. CDR3 in DNA: TGTGCCAGCAGCTTAGAAGGGACAGGTTTTACCGGGGAGCTGTTTTTT. Protein sequence: CASSLEGTGFTGELFF.

The chain is built from TRBV7-8 and TRBJ1-1; 8 bases line up with TRBD1. V gave up 5 bases and J gave up 7 bases; unmatched junction bases: 12. This CDR3 spans 15 amino acids. Germline V gene data show CDR1 as SGHVS and CDR2 as FQNEAQ. CDR3 loop: CASSLSGSGQGEAFF. The CDR3 region has the DNA TGTGCCAGCAGCCTGTCGGGGAGCGGACAGGGTGAAGCTTTCTTT. The full variable domain, in which reference TRBV7-8 and TRBJ1-1 provide the parts outside the CDR3, is GAGVSQSPRYKVAKRGQDVALRCDPISGHVSLFWYQQALGQGPEFLTYFQNEAQLDKSGLPSDRFFAERPEGSVSTLKIQRTQQEDSAVYLCASSLSGSGQGEAFFGQGTRLTVV.

The chain combines TRBV6-5 with TRBJ2-7, with D unresolved. Germline V gene sequence: CDR1 MNHEY, CDR2 SVGAGI. V lost 8 bases to trimming and J lost 7 bases, with 12 bases between them. CDR3 size: 11 residues. The CDR3 nucleotides are TGTGCCAGCGGTTCCGTGGGGGAGCAGTACTTC. This codes for CASGSVGEQYF.

The gene calls are TRBV30 and TRBJ2-7, with no clear D. This CDR3 has 12 residues. The germline V gene encodes CDR1 GTSNPN and CDR2 SVGIG (reference sequence). V was trimmed by 0 bases and J by 2 bases, leaving 5 bases between them. CDR3 coding DNA: TGTGCCTGGAGTGTATCTCCCTACGAGCAGTACTTC. Translated: CAWSVSPYEQYF.

This chain links TRBV5-1 with TRBJ1-4, with D perhaps TRBD1 (5 bases). With 2 bases removed from V and 5 bases from J, the gap between germline ends came to 16 bases. The CDR3 runs 16 residues. The V gene's germline CDR1 is SGHRS and CDR2 YFSETQ. CDR3 sequence reads: CASSLGITGQNEKLFF. In DNA, the CDR3 is TGCGCCAGCAGCTTAGGTATAACAGGCCAGAATGAAAAACTGTTTTTT.

The chain employs TRBV7-2 and TRBJ1-4; TRBD1 matches at 8 bases. The CDR3 is 14 residues long. The ends lost 7 bases at V and 4 bases at J; junction bases unmatched: 5. The V gene's germline CDR1 is SGHTA and CDR2 FQGNSA. In DNA form, the CDR3 reads TGTGCCAGCACCCGGACAGGGAATAATGAAAAACTGTTTTTT. Translated: CASTRTGNNEKLFF. Drawing the rest from reference TRBV7-2 and TRBJ1-4, the complete variable domain is GAGVSQSPSNKVTEKGKDVELRCDPISGHTALYWYRQSLGQGLEFLIYFQGNSAPDKSGLPSDRFSAERTGGSVSTLTIQRTQQEDSAVYLCASTRTGNNEKLFFGSGTQLSVL.

V and J are TRBV6-5 and TRBJ2-5; TRBD2 agrees at 9 bases. Matching the DNA end better, TRBJ2-7 makes the J call doubtful. The CDR3 is 15 residues long. CDR1 and CDR2 (germline): MNHEY, SVGAGI. The CDR3: CASSGGGEGTYEQYF. The CDR3 DNA reads TGTGCCAGCAGCGGCGGGGGGGAAGGAACCTACGAGCAGTACTTC.

This clone was counted once. This chain links TRBV7-2 with TRBJ1-5; 9 bases align to TRBD1. Germline V CDR1 and CDR2: SGHTA, FQGNSA. After removal of 0 bases from V and 6 bases from J, the junction contained 0 bases not matched to a gene. The CDR3 is made up of 14 amino acids. The CDR3 loop is CASSLADRGQPQHF. CDR3 in DNA: TGTGCCAGCAGCTTAGCGGACAGGGGTCAGCCCCAGCATTTT.

V is TRBV7-9 and J is TRBJ1-2; D is uncertain. The germline V and J ends were trimmed by 3 bases and 7 bases, with 9 bases remaining between them. The CDR3 has 12 residues. The germline CDR1 and CDR2 sequences are SEHNR and FQNEAQ (reference sequence). CDR3 bases: TGTGCCAGCAGCTTCGTTTCCCCTGGCTACACCTTC. Translating it yields CASSFVSPGYTF.

The chain recombines TRBV2 with TRBJ2-5; either TRBD1 or TRBD2 may supply D (5 bases each). Trimming removed 2 bases from V and 0 bases from J, with 7 bases in between. The CDR3 is made up of 14 amino acids. Germline V lookup: CDR1 SNHLY, CDR2 FYNNEI. The CDR3 nucleotides read TGTGCCAGCAGTGAACGGGGCTACCAAGAGACCCAGTACTTC. Its translation is CASSERGYQETQYF. The entire variable domain, with the rest obtained from reference TRBV2 and TRBJ2-5, is as follows: EPEVTQTPSHQVTQMGQEVILRCVPISNHLYFYWYRQILGQKVEFLVSFYNNEISEKSEIFDDQFSVERPDGSNFTLKIRSTKLEDSAMYFCASSERGYQETQYFGPGTRLLVL.

The V and J genes are TRBV19 and TRBJ1-2; no clear D gene. Per the germline V gene, CDR1 is LNHDA and CDR2 is SQIVND (reference sequence). The V and J ends lost 0 bases and 6 bases respectively, with 11 bases between them. This CDR3 comprises 14 residues. CDR3 residues: CASSIEGSPNGYTF. Here the CDR3 DNA reads TGTGCCAGTAGTATAGAAGGCAGCCCGAATGGCTACACCTTC.

The chain is built from TRBV5-5 and TRBJ2-2; 9 bases are shared with TRBD1. Losses at the gene ends were 6 bases for V and 1 base for J; bases not matched to a gene: 4. The CDR3 has 15 residues. CDR1 is SGHKS, CDR2 YYEKEE, per germline (reference sequence). The CDR3 region is CASTPGQGNTGELFF. The DNA for the CDR3 is TGTGCCAGCACCCCGGGACAGGGGAACACCGGGGAGCTGTTTTTT.

This rearrangement joins TRBV7-3 to TRBJ1-5, with 7 nucleotides matching TRBD1. J was trimmed by 7 bases and V by 6 bases; bases with no gene match: 12. The germline CDR1 and CDR2 sequences are SGHTA and FQGTGA. The CDR3 sequence is 15 residues long. The DNA for the CDR3 is TGTGCCAGCAGTGTGGGCGGGGACAGTGGCCAGCCCCAGCATTTT. Its translation is CASSVGGDSGQPQHF.

This clone appeared once. CDR3 residues: CATSRNLLGSSGNTIYF. CDR3 DNA sequence: TGTGCCACCAGCAGAAACCTCTTGGGGAGCTCTGGAAACACCATATATTTT. The V call is TRBV15, the J call TRBJ1-3; D not resolved. Trimming cost V 2 bases and J 0 bases, with 14 bases left between them. Per the germline V gene, CDR1 is LNHNV and CDR2 is YYDKDF (reference sequence). There are 17 residues in the CDR3.

The chain is built from TRBV10-3 and TRBJ1-1; 7 nucleotides agree with TRBD1. Germline CDR1 ENHRY, CDR2 SYGVKD. With V trimmed by 7 bases and J by 5 bases, 10 bases remained unmatched. The CDR3 covers 14 residues. DNA of the CDR3: TGTGCCATCACCCAGAGGGGGCGTGGGACTGAAGCTTTCTTT. Translated: CAITQRGRGTEAFF.

The chain joins TRBV7-2 to TRBJ2-1; D not certain. Trimming shortened V by 1 base and J by 0 bases, and 4 bases separated the two germline ends. Germline V lookup: CDR1 SGHTA, CDR2 FQGNSA. This CDR3 is built from 14 residues. CDR3 region: CASSLGYSYNEQFF. DNA of the CDR3: TGTGCCAGCAGCTTAGGCTACTCCTACAATGAGCAGTTCTTC.

The J gene is TRBJ1-6, the V gene TRBV7-9, with D possibly TRBD1 on 5 matching bases. Germline-derived CDR1 and CDR2 are SEHNR and FQNEAQ (reference sequence). Trimming shortened V by 0 bases and J by 9 bases, and 9 bases separated the two germline ends. This CDR3 contains 14 residues. The CDR3 region has the DNA TGTGCCAGCAGCTTAGCGACAGAAGGTTCACCCCTCCACTTT. It is translated as CASSLATEGSPLHF.

This chain connects TRBV15 to TRBJ1-2; D may be TRBD1 (5 bases). CDR3 length: 14 residues. V lost 3 bases to trimming and J lost 3 bases, with 11 bases between them. Germline V gene data show CDR1 as LNHNV and CDR2 as YYDKDF (reference sequence). Here the CDR3 DNA reads TGTGCCACCAGCAGGGGGACGGATCACTATGGCTACACCTTC. This sequence encodes CATSRGTDHYGYTF.

The CDR3 is CASSPGVRETQYF. CDR3 in DNA: TGTGCCAGCAGCCCAGGGGTGAGGGAGACCCAGTACTTC. The rearrangement links TRBV7-2 to TRBJ2-5; D might be TRBD1 (6 bases). Trimming took 5 bases from V and 5 from J, leaving 12 bases between them. Looked up from germline, CDR1 is SGHTA and CDR2 is FQGNSA. The CDR3 is 13 residues long.

The chain links TRBV19 to TRBJ1-5, with a weak D call TRBD1 (6 bases). The germline V gene encodes CDR1 LNHDA and CDR2 SQIVND (reference sequence). The CDR3 runs 15 residues. The germline V and J ends were trimmed by 3 bases and 1 base, with 10 bases remaining between them. The CDR3, as DNA: TGTGCCAGTAGTATTTTAGGGGGAAGCAATCAGCCCCAGCATTTT. This encodes CASSILGGSNQPQHF.

The rearrangement links TRBV28 to TRBJ2-7; 10 bases map to TRBD1. The ends lost 7 bases at V and 2 bases at J; junction bases unmatched: 5. CDR1 and CDR2 from the germline V gene are MDHEN and SYDVKM. This CDR3 is 14 amino acids long. Here the CDR3 DNA reads TGTGCCAGCACCCCGGGACAGGGGACCTACGAGCAGTACTTC. This sequence encodes CASTPGQGTYEQYF.

This clone was seen a handful of times. The chain carries TRBV27 and TRBJ2-7; TRBD2 matches 8 bases. This CDR3 is built from 14 residues. Germline values: CDR1 MNHEY, CDR2 SMNVEV (reference sequence). V gave up 3 bases and J gave up 9 bases; unmatched junction bases: 10. The DNA of the CDR3 is TGTGCCAGCAGTTTGGGCCGGGAGGGGAGGGGGCAGTACTTC. Its protein is CASSLGREGRGQYF.

The chain links TRBV4-2 to TRBJ2-7, with 7 bases fitting TRBD1. V lost 4 bases to trimming and J lost 3 bases; unmatched junction nucleotides: 15. Germline CDR1 LGHNA, CDR2 YNFKEQ. The CDR3 loop spans 17 amino acids. CDR3 sequence (DNA): TGTGCCAGCAGCCGCAAGACCGGGACAGACGACATCTACGAGCAGTACTTC. Its protein product is CASSRKTGTDDIYEQYF.

This rearrangement joins TRBV10-3 to TRBJ2-5; 8 positions match TRBD1. The V segment lost 6 bases and the J segment 3 bases; nucleotides outside the gene matches: 6. Per germline, CDR1 ENHRY and CDR2 SYGVKD. The CDR3 sequence is 14 residues long. This chain's CDR3 is CAISGQGLEETQYF. As DNA, the CDR3 is TGTGCCATCAGCGGACAGGGCCTGGAAGAGACCCAGTACTTC.

The chain carries TRBV6-1 and TRBJ1-2; a possible D gene is TRBD1 (5 bases). This CDR3 is built from 14 residues. From germline, CDR1 is MNHNS and CDR2 SASEGT. Trimming took 7 bases from V and 4 from J, leaving 16 bases between them. The CDR3 sequence: CASTLGGGTYGYTF. CDR3 sequence (DNA): TGTGCCAGCACCCTGGGGGGAGGTACCTATGGCTACACCTTC.